One and the same sample provided the 20 T cell receptor beta chains below, sequenced in a study of blood T cell repertoires in COVID-19. Generated by immunoSEQ multiplex PCR, the TCRdb table keeps only in-frame clones and is missing some. The table includes approximately 15,000 clones, around 77% detected once. Source material: peripheral blood. These receptors were obtained from a human donor in a cohort sampled during active COVID-19.

This clone has only a few counts. V and J are TRBV10-2 and TRBJ2-1; TRBD1 is a possible D gene (6 bases). CDR3 size: 11 residues. Germline-derived CDR1 and CDR2 are WSHSY and SAAADI. Trimming left V 2 bases short and J 12 bases short, with 8 bases between. Here the CDR3 reads CASSEVQGQFF. Written as DNA, the CDR3 is TGCGCCAGCAGTGAGGTACAGGGGCAGTTCTTC.

This clone turned up a few times. V usage is TRBV10-3 and J usage is TRBJ1-5; TRBD1 aligns across 8 bases. Per germline, CDR1 ENHRY and CDR2 SYGVKD. Trimming removed 6 bases from V and 7 bases from J; junction bases left unmatched: 5. CDR3 length: 13 amino acids. CDR3: CAISSTGEQPQHF. CDR3 sequence (DNA): TGTGCCATCAGCTCGACAGGGGAACAGCCCCAGCATTTT.

This chain uses TRBV7-3 with TRBJ2-2; D ambiguous. Trimming cost V 5 bases and J 7 bases, with 14 bases left between them. This CDR3 is built from 14 residues. The germline V gene encodes CDR1 SGHTA and CDR2 FQGTGA. Here the CDR3 reads CASSPSQAGGELFF. The CDR3 DNA is TGTGCCAGCAGCCCGAGCCAAGCCGGCGGGGAGCTGTTTTTT.

CDR3 in amino acids: CASSYSGANVLTF. Written as DNA, the CDR3 is TGTGCCAGTAGCTACTCCGGGGCCAACGTCCTGACTTTC. The chain links TRBV19 to TRBJ2-6; D gene unclear. CDR1 is LNHDA, CDR2 SQIVND, per germline (reference sequence). The V and J ends lost 6 bases and 4 bases respectively, with 7 bases between them. There are 13 residues in the CDR3.

This sequence joins TRBV5-1 and TRBJ2-5; D is undetermined. V was pared by 0 bases and J by 5 bases, with 14 bases between. This CDR3 is 15 amino acids long. CDR1 and CDR2 from the germline V gene are SGHRS and YFSETQ. CDR3: CASSLVGQSRETQYF. CDR3 sequence (DNA): TGCGCCAGCAGCTTGGTTGGCCAATCGAGGGAGACCCAGTACTTC. Using reference TRBV5-1 and TRBJ2-5 for the parts outside the CDR3, the full variable domain is KAGVTQTPRYLIKTRGQQVTLSCSPISGHRSVSWYQQTPGQGLQFLFEYFSETQRNKGNFPGRFSGRQFSNSRSEMNVSTLELGDSALYLCASSLVGQSRETQYFGPGTRLLVL.

This chain links TRBV30 with TRBJ1-3; 7 positions match TRBD1. V gave up 0 bases and J gave up 7 bases; unmatched junction bases: 3. This CDR3 is built from 13 residues. Germline V gene lookup returns CDR1 GTSNPN and CDR2 SVGIG (reference sequence). CDR3 sequence (DNA): TGTGCCTGGAGTGTGATAGGGGGCAACACCATATATTTT. This gives the protein CAWSVIGGNTIYF.

This chain joins TRBV19 and TRBJ1-1, with D maybe TRBD1 (6 bases). The CDR3 is 18 residues long. Trimming left V 6 bases short and J 0 bases short, with 23 bases between. Germline V gene lookup returns CDR1 LNHDA and CDR2 SQIVND (reference sequence). The CDR3 loop reads CASRPGQQGIRLNTEAFF. CDR3 in DNA: TGTGCCAGTAGACCCGGACAGCAGGGGATCAGGCTGAACACTGAAGCTTTCTTT.

This clone was detected only a few times. CDR3 region: CASSQPGRTEAFF. The CDR3 DNA reads TGTGCCAGCAGCCAACCAGGGCGTACTGAAGCTTTCTTT. J is TRBJ1-1 and V is TRBV14, with D possibly being TRBD1 (5 bases). The CDR3 covers 13 residues. Germline CDR1 is SGHDN and CDR2 is FVKESK. Trimming shortened V by 2 bases and J by 5 bases, and 9 bases separated the two germline ends.

The chain links TRBV18 to TRBJ2-7; 11 bases are shared with TRBD1. Trimming cost V 3 bases and J 10 bases; bases outside gene matches: 5. This CDR3 contains 13 residues. In germline, CDR1 is KGHSH, CDR2 LQKENI. The CDR3 sequence: CASSPGQGGFQYF. As DNA, the CDR3 is TGTGCCAGCTCACCGGGACAGGGGGGGTTTCAGTACTTC.

CDR3 sequence reads: CASSLEGAAGELFF. Here the CDR3 DNA reads TGTGCCAGCAGCTTAGAAGGGGCGGCCGGGGAGCTGTTTTTT. This chain uses TRBV11-2 with TRBJ2-2; possible D gene TRBD1, 5 bases. The CDR3 consists of 14 residues. CDR1 and CDR2 from the germline V gene are SGHAT and FQNNGV. Trimming removed 0 bases from V and 6 bases from J, with 8 bases in between.

The rearrangement joins TRBV9 to TRBJ2-1; 7 bases match TRBD2. Per germline, CDR1 SGDLS and CDR2 YYNGEE. After removal of 0 bases from V and 4 bases from J, the junction contained 4 bases not matched to a gene. The CDR3 extends over 15 amino acids. The CDR3 DNA is TGTGCCAGCAGCGTAGATAGCGGGCCTTACAATGAGCAGTTCTTC. This gives the protein CASSVDSGPYNEQFF.

The chain links TRBV19 to TRBJ2-7, with TRBD1 identical over 9 bases. The CDR3 is made up of 15 amino acids. Germline assignment: CDR1 LNHDA and CDR2 SQIVND (reference sequence). V lost 5 bases and J lost 5; bases outside the gene matches: 10. The CDR3 bases are TGTGCCAGTAGTGCGGCCGGGACAGGGTGGAACGAGCAGTACTTC. Translated: CASSAAGTGWNEQYF. Supplemented by reference TRBV19 and TRBJ2-7, the full variable domain reads DGGITQSPKYLFRKEGQNVTLSCEQNLNHDAMYWYRQDPGQGLRLIYYSQIVNDFQKGDIAEGYSVSREKKESFPLTVTSAQKNPTAFYLCASSAAGTGWNEQYFGPGTRLTVT.

The chain's CDR3 is CASSYSTATDTQYF. CDR3 coding DNA: TGTGCCAGCAGTTATAGCACGGCCACAGATACGCAGTATTTT. The chain joins TRBV6-2 or TRBV6-3 to TRBJ2-3, with D unclear. The CDR3 contains 14 residues. Deletions cut 3 bases from V and 2 bases from J, with 9 bases between. Germline V gene sequence: CDR1 MNHEY, CDR2 SVGEGT.

The rearrangement joins TRBV12-3 or TRBV12-4 to TRBJ2-5; D gene unclear. The V end lost 3 bases, the J end lost 1 base, and 6 bases lay between the germline ends. CDR3 length: 13 residues. CDR3 sequence (DNA): TGTGCCAGCAGTTTGGGCTTCCAAGAGACCCAGTACTTC. Amino acid sequence: CASSLGFQETQYF.

The J gene is TRBJ2-7, the V gene TRBV5-1, with D maybe TRBD2 (6 bases). The CDR3 extends over 15 amino acids. The V end lost 0 bases, the J end lost 2 bases, and 12 bases lay between the germline ends. Germline V CDR1 and CDR2: SGHRS, YFSETQ. As DNA, the CDR3 is TGCGCCAGCAGCTTGGTAGTGGGGGAGGCCTACGAGCAGTACTTC. It specifies CASSLVVGEAYEQYF.

The count of this clone is one. The V call is TRBV6-4, the J call TRBJ2-3; D might be TRBD1 (5 bases). The V end was cut by 3 bases, the J end by 2 bases, with 9 bases between. The CDR3 covers 14 residues. Germline lookup yields CDR1 MRHNA and CDR2 SNTAGT. The CDR3 coding sequence is TGTGCCAGCAGTGAAAAAGGGGACACAGATACGCAGTATTTT. This translates into CASSEKGDTDTQYF.

This sequence joins TRBV5-1 and TRBJ2-2; 7 positions match TRBD1. CDR3 length: 16 amino acids. Per the germline V gene, CDR1 is SGHRS and CDR2 is YFSETQ. The J segment lost 7 bases and the V segment lost 0 bases, leaving 9 bases of the junction unmatched. The CDR3 loop reads CASSLGQGLLGGELFF. CDR3 bases: TGCGCCAGCAGCTTGGGACAGGGCCTACTGGGCGGGGAGCTGTTTTTT.

The V and J genes are TRBV19 and TRBJ1-4; weak D call: TRBD1 (5 bases). Deletions cut 4 bases from V and 6 bases from J, with 15 bases between. CDR1 is LNHDA, CDR2 SQIVND, per germline (reference sequence). The CDR3 runs to 15 residues. The CDR3 loop is CASSTGLTGHEKLFF. The DNA of the CDR3 is TGTGCCAGTAGTACGGGACTCACAGGACATGAAAAACTGTTTTTT.

The V call is TRBV10-1, the J call TRBJ1-5; 8 bases align to TRBD1. J lost 0 bases, V lost 7 bases, and 11 bases had no gene match. The CDR3 is 17 residues long. Germline V gene lookup returns CDR1 WNHNN and CDR2 SYGVQD (reference sequence). The CDR3 loop is CASTRDRRSYSNQPQHF. The CDR3 DNA reads TGCGCCAGCACGAGGGACAGGAGGAGTTATAGCAATCAGCCCCAGCATTTT.

This chain joins TRBV18 and TRBJ2-7; TRBD1 matches at 10 bases. V was clipped by 3 bases and J by 5 bases; unmatched bases: 4. This CDR3 has 14 residues. The V gene's germline CDR1 is KGHSH and CDR2 LQKENI. Written as DNA, the CDR3 is TGTGCCAGCTCACCTCCAGGGACAGGGGACGAGCAGTACTTC. Translated: CASSPPGTGDEQYF.